The 21 T cell receptor beta chains below come from one sample, sequenced in a study of blood T cell repertoires in COVID-19. Only in-frame clones appear in the TCRdb table, and some are missing; sequencing was by immunoSEQ multiplex PCR. The repertoire holds around 260,000 clones, with 87% as singletons. Sequencing was carried out using peripheral blood. Receptors were obtained from a woman aged 40 to 50 who had recovered from COVID-19.

The V call is TRBV29-1, the J call TRBJ1-1; no clear D gene. Per germline, CDR1 SQVTM and CDR2 ANQGSEA. Trimming took 7 bases from V and 3 from J, leaving 12 bases between them. This CDR3 has 12 residues. CDR3 protein: CSAGLEDTEAFF. DNA of the CDR3: TGCAGCGCCGGGTTAGAGGACACTGAAGCTTTCTTT.

This sequence joins TRBV5-1 and TRBJ2-1; D is possibly TRBD2 (5 bases). In germline, CDR1 is SGHRS, CDR2 YFSETQ. The CDR3 runs 15 residues. V lost 2 bases to trimming and J lost 1 base, with 10 bases between them. The CDR3 region is CASSLDGNSYNEQFF. Written as DNA, the CDR3 is TGCGCCAGCAGCTTAGACGGGAATTCCTACAATGAGCAGTTCTTC. Based on the CDR3 plus reference TRBV5-1 and TRBJ2-1, the full variable domain is KAGVTQTPRYLIKTRGQQVTLSCSPISGHRSVSWYQQTPGQGLQFLFEYFSETQRNKGNFPGRFSGRQFSNSRSEMNVSTLELGDSALYLCASSLDGNSYNEQFFGPGTRLTVL.

This clone was seen more than once but under ten times. The V call is TRBV2, the J call TRBJ1-1; 11 bases are shared with TRBD1. There are 16 residues in the CDR3. From germline, CDR1 is SNHLY and CDR2 FYNNEI. V lost 4 bases, J lost 5 bases, and 9 bases stayed unmatched. The DNA of the CDR3 is TGTGCCAGCAGTGTAAGCCGGACAGGGGGCCGTACTGAAGCTTTCTTT. Translation gives CASSVSRTGGRTEAFF.

The V gene is TRBV4-3, the J gene TRBJ1-3; 10 bases are a match to TRBD1. Germline V CDR1 and CDR2: LGHNA, YSLEER. This CDR3 region has 17 residues. V trimming: 5 bases; J trimming: 0 bases; junction bases outside the gene matches: 7. The CDR3 reads CASSGRDRGFSGNTIYF. In DNA, the CDR3 is TGCGCCAGCAGCGGGCGGGACAGGGGTTTCTCTGGAAACACCATATATTTT.

The chain couples TRBV23-1 to TRBJ1-1; D ambiguous. TRBV23-1 is known as an ORF, though its function is uncertain. With 0 bases removed from V and 1 base from J, the gap between germline ends came to 12 bases. This CDR3 has 16 amino acids. The CDR3 spells CASSQSAGEANTEAFF. CDR3 bases: TGCGCCAGCAGTCAATCGGCGGGAGAAGCGAACACTGAAGCTTTCTTT.

The chain couples TRBV19 to TRBJ1-1; D possibly corresponds to TRBD1 (5 bases). This CDR3 has 12 residues. Trimming removed 2 bases from V and 4 bases from J, with 5 bases in between. The germline CDR1 and CDR2 sequences are LNHDA and SQIVND (reference sequence). The CDR3 DNA sequence: TGTGCCAGTAGTATACAGGGCACTGAAGCTTTCTTT. Residues: CASSIQGTEAFF.

The chain joins TRBV12-3 or TRBV12-4 to TRBJ2-7; TRBD1 aligns across 7 bases. The CDR3 consists of 13 residues. With V trimmed by 6 bases and J by 8 bases, 10 bases remained unmatched. CDR3 protein: CASRGWDSPKQYF. Here the CDR3 DNA reads TGTGCCAGCAGGGGCTGGGACAGCCCAAAGCAGTACTTC.

This sequence joins TRBV3-1 (or the pseudogene TRBV3-2) and TRBJ2-3, with 7 bases fitting TRBD2. The CDR3 is made up of 16 amino acids. Germline values: CDR1 LGHDT, CDR2 YNNKEL (reference sequence). Unmatched junction bases numbered 4, after V lost 1 base and J lost 0 bases. The CDR3: CASSQGGRGSTDTQYF. The CDR3 coding sequence is TGTGCCAGCAGCCAAGGTGGGCGGGGGAGCACAGATACGCAGTATTTT.

The chain carries TRBV5-1 and TRBJ1-1; TRBD1 aligns across 9 bases. There are 14 residues in the CDR3. Looked up from germline, CDR1 is SGHRS and CDR2 is YFSETQ. The J segment lost 5 bases and the V segment lost 7 bases, leaving 9 bases of the junction unmatched. The CDR3 bases are TGCGCCAGCGACTGGGACAGGGTAAGAACTGAAGCTTTCTTT. Its translation: CASDWDRVRTEAFF.

The chain joins TRBV2 to TRBJ2-1, with 7 bases fitting TRBD1. The CDR3 is made up of 12 amino acids. The ends lost 8 bases at V and 8 bases at J; junction bases unmatched: 6. CDR1 and CDR2 from the germline V gene are SNHLY and FYNNEI. This chain's CDR3 is CASRSTGDEQFF. In DNA, the CDR3 is TGTGCCAGCCGGTCTACAGGGGATGAGCAGTTCTTC.

This clone is a singleton in its sample. The chain carries TRBV5-5 and TRBJ2-5; 11 bases fit TRBD2. Germline CDR1 and CDR2: SGHKS and YYEKEE (reference sequence). After removal of 3 bases from V and 2 bases from J, the junction contained 6 bases not matched to a gene. This CDR3 is built from 16 residues. CDR3 sequence: CASSWGPSGGQETQYF. The CDR3 DNA reads TGTGCCAGCAGCTGGGGGCCTAGCGGGGGGCAAGAGACCCAGTACTTC.

The chain has TRBV19 and TRBJ2-5, with D maybe TRBD1 (6 bases). The germline V and J ends were trimmed by 6 bases and 5 bases, with 13 bases remaining between them. CDR1 and CDR2 from the germline V gene are LNHDA and SQIVND (reference sequence). This CDR3 has 13 amino acids. CDR3 loop: CASSSQGYETQYF. CDR3 in DNA: TGTGCCAGTAGCTCCCAGGGGTATGAGACCCAGTACTTC.

V is TRBV4-3 and J is TRBJ2-7; maybe TRBD1 (5 bases). In germline, CDR1 is LGHNA, CDR2 YSLEER. Trimming took off 0 bases at V and 4 bases at J, with 13 bases between the two ends. The CDR3 totals 15 residues. Here the CDR3 DNA reads TGCGCCAGCAGCCAAGATTTTCAGGGAAGGTACGAGCAGTACTTC. This translates into CASSQDFQGRYEQYF.

This clone was detected only once. Distinct nucleotide sequences in the sample also encode this CDR3. The rearrangement links TRBV5-1 to TRBJ2-2; TRBD2 is a possible D gene (6 bases). The CDR3 is 13 amino acids. Per the germline V gene, CDR1 is SGHRS and CDR2 is YFSETQ. Between the trimmed V and J ends, which lost 5 bases and 4 bases, there was a span of 9 bases. For the CDR3, the DNA is TGCGCCAGCAGTTCCGGGGGCACCGGGGAGCTGTTTTTT. Translation: CASSSGGTGELFF.

The chain has TRBV5-1 and TRBJ1-3, with TRBD1 as a possible D gene (5 bases). V lost 0 bases, J lost 3 bases, and 10 bases lay in between. CDR3 length: 15 residues. In germline, CDR1 is SGHRS, CDR2 YFSETQ. CDR3 amino acids: CASSLGDGGGNTIYF. CDR3 in DNA: TGCGCCAGCAGCTTGGGGGACGGGGGTGGAAACACCATATATTTT.

The chain carries TRBV5-5 and TRBJ1-2, with 8 nucleotides matching TRBD1. The V segment lost 4 bases and the J segment 6 bases; nucleotides outside the gene matches: 14. Germline assignment: CDR1 SGHKS and CDR2 YYEKEE (reference sequence). There are 16 residues in the CDR3. This CDR3 is CASSPMGDRGGHGYTF. DNA of the CDR3: TGTGCCAGCAGCCCCATGGGTGACAGGGGTGGCCATGGCTACACCTTC.

This chain joins TRBV5-1 and TRBJ2-1; 10 positions match TRBD2. This CDR3 has 15 residues. CDR1 and CDR2 (germline): SGHRS, YFSETQ. V was pared by 0 bases and J by 7 bases, with 4 bases of the junction left unmatched. CDR3 nucleotides: TGCGCCAGCAGCTTGGATCAGCGGGGGGGAAATGAGCAGTTCTTC. This gives the protein CASSLDQRGGNEQFF.

This clone was recorded only once. The rearrangement uses TRBV19 and TRBJ1-5; 8 nucleotides match TRBD1. The germline gives CDR1 LNHDA, CDR2 SQIVND (reference sequence). This CDR3 region has 15 residues. V gave up 7 bases and J gave up 6 bases; unmatched junction bases: 11. CDR3 sequence: CASNPAGGRGQPQHF. The CDR3 DNA follows: TGTGCCAGTAATCCTGCAGGGGGCCGGGGTCAGCCCCAGCATTTT.

This clone was seen once. The gene calls are TRBV10-3 and TRBJ2-1, with TRBD2 identical over 8 bases. J lost 6 bases, V lost 3 bases, and 1 base had no gene match. CDR3 length: 13 amino acids. Germline assignment: CDR1 ENHRY and CDR2 SYGVKD. CDR3 protein: CAISDGLANEQFF. The CDR3 coding sequence is TGTGCCATCAGTGACGGACTAGCCAATGAGCAGTTCTTC.

V and J are TRBV5-8 and TRBJ2-1; maybe TRBD2 (6 bases). V gave up 7 bases and J gave up 12 bases, with 17 bases separating them. CDR1 SGHTS and CDR2 YDEGEE come from the germline V gene. The length of the CDR3 is 12 residues. The CDR3 DNA sequence: TGTGCCAGCGGTTGGAGGGACCGGGGGCAGTTCTTC. This gives the protein CASGWRDRGQFF.

This chain connects TRBV19 to TRBJ1-1, with D possibly TRBD1 on 5 matching bases. Germline assignment: CDR1 LNHDA and CDR2 SQIVND (reference sequence). V dropped 11 bases and J dropped 3 bases, with 16 bases sitting between them. The CDR3 runs to 13 residues. CDR3 bases: TGTGCCTCGGGGAAGGGGAGGGACACTGAAGCTTTCTTT. Protein product: CASGKGRDTEAFF. Full variable domain (remainder filled in from reference TRBV19 and TRBJ1-1): DGGITQSPKYLFRKEGQNVTLSCEQNLNHDAMYWYRQDPGQGLRLIYYSQIVNDFQKGDIAEGYSVSREKKESFPLTVTSAQKNPTAFYLCASGKGRDTEAFFGQGTRLTVV.